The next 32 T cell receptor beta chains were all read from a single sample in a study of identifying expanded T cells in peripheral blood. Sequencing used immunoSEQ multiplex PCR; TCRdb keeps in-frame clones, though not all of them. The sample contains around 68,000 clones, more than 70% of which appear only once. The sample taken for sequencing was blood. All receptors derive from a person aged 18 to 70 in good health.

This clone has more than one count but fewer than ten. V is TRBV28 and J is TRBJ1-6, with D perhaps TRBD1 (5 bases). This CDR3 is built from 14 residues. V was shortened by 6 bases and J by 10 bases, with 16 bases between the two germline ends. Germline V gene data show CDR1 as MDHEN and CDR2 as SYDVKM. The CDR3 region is CASSVTGAGSPLHF. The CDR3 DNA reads TGTGCCAGCAGCGTGACCGGGGCTGGCTCACCCCTCCACTTT.

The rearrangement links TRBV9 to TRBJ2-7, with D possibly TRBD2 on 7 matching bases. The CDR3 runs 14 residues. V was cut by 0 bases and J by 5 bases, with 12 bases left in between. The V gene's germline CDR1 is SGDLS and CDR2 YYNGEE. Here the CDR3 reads CASSVEGGANEQYF. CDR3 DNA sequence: TGTGCCAGCAGCGTAGAAGGGGGGGCGAACGAGCAGTACTTC.

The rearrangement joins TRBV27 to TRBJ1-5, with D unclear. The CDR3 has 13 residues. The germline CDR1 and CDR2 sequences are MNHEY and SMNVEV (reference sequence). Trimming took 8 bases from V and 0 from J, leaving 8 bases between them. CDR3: CASAWGSNQPQHF. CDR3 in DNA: TGTGCCAGCGCTTGGGGTAGCAATCAGCCCCAGCATTTT.

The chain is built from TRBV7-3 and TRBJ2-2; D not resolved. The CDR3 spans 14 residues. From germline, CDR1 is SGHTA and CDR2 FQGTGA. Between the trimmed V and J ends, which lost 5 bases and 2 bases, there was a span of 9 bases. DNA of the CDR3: TGTGCCAGCAGCCCCTTGGACAACACCGGGGAGCTGTTTTTT. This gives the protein CASSPLDNTGELFF.

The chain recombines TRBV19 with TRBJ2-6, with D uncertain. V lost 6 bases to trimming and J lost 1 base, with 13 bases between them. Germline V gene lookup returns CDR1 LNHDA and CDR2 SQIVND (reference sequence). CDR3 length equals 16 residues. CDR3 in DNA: TGTGCCAGTAGCCCCCGAGGAGTTTCTGGGGCCAACGTCCTGACTTTC. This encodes CASSPRGVSGANVLTF.

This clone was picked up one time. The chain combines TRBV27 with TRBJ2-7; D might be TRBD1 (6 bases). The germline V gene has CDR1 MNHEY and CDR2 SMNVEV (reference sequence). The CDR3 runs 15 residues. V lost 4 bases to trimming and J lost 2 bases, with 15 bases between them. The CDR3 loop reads CASSSKTGLAYEQYF. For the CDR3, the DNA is TGTGCCAGCAGTTCCAAGACAGGTCTTGCCTACGAGCAGTACTTC.

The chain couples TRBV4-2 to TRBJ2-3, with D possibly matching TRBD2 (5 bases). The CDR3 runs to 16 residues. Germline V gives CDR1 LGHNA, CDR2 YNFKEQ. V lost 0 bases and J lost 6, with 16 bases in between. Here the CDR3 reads CASSQDARRALDTQYF. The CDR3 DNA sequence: TGTGCCAGCAGCCAAGATGCGCGGCGGGCCTTGGATACGCAGTATTTT.

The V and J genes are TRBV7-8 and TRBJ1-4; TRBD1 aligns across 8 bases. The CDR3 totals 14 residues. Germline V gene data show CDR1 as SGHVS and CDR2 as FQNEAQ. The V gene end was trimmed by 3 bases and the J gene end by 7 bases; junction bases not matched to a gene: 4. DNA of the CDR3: TGTGCCAGCAGCTTCGACAGGGGTGGTGAAAAACTGTTTTTT. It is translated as CASSFDRGGEKLFF.

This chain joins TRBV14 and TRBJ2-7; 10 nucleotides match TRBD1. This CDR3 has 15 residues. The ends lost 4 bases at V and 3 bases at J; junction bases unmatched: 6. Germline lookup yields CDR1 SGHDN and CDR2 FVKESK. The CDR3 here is CASSLRQGASYEQYF. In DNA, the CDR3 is TGTGCCAGCAGCCTCCGACAGGGGGCTAGCTACGAGCAGTACTTC.

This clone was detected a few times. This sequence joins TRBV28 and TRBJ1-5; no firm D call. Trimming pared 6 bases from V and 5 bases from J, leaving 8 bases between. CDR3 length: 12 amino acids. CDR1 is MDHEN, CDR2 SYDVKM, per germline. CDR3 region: CASSLDDQPQHF. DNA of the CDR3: TGTGCCAGCAGCCTAGACGATCAGCCCCAGCATTTT.

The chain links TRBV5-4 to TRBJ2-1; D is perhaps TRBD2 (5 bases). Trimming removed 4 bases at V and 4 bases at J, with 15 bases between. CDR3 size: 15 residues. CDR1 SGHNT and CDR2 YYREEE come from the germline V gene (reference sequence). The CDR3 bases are TGTGCCAGCAGCCTGGACTCAAATTATTACAATGAGCAGTTCTTC. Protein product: CASSLDSNYYNEQFF.

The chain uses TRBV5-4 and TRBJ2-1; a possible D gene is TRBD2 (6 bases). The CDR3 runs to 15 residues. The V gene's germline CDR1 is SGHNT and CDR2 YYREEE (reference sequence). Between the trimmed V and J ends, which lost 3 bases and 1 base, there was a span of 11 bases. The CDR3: CASSSGGWSYNEQFF. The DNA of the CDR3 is TGTGCCAGCAGCTCCGGGGGATGGTCCTACAATGAGCAGTTCTTC.

The DNA of the CDR3 is TGTGCCAGCAGCTTAGGGGACCTAACCGGGGAGCTGTTTTTT. Translating it yields CASSLGDLTGELFF. The V call is TRBV7-2, the J call TRBJ2-2; D might be TRBD1 or TRBD2, each matching 5 bases. Germline-derived CDR1 and CDR2 are SGHTA and FQGNSA. This CDR3 has 14 amino acids. V lost 1 base and J lost 5, with 8 bases in between.

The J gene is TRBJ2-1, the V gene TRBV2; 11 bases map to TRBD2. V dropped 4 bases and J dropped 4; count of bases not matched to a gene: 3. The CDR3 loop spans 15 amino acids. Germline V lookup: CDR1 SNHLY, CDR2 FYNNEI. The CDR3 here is CASSGLAGPYNEQFF. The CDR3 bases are TGTGCCAGCAGTGGACTAGCGGGACCTTACAATGAGCAGTTCTTC.

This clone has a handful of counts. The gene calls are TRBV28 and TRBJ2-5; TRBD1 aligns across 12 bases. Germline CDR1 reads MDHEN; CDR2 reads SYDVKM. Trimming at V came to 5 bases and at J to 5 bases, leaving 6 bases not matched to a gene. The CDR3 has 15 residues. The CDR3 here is CASSTGQGAVETQYF. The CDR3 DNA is TGTGCCAGCAGTACGGGACAGGGGGCCGTGGAGACCCAGTACTTC.

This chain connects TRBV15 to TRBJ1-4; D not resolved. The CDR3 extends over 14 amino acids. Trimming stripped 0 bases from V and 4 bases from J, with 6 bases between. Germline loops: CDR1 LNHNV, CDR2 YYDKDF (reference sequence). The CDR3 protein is CATSREGGNEKLFF. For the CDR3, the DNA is TGTGCCACCAGCAGAGAGGGTGGTAATGAAAAACTGTTTTTT.

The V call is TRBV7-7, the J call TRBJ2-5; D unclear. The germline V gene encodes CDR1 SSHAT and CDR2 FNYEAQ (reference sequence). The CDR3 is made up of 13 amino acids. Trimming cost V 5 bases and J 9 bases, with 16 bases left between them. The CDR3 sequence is CASSLSQREAQYF. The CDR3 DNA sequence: TGTGCCAGCAGCCTTTCCCAGCGCGAGGCCCAGTACTTC.

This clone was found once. The CDR3 reads CASSLTSGTGSEQYF. The CDR3 DNA reads TGTGCCAGCAGCTTAACGTCGGGGACCGGGTCCGAGCAGTACTTC. V usage is TRBV7-3 and J usage is TRBJ2-7, with D tentatively TRBD1 or TRBD2 (5 bases each). This CDR3 has 15 amino acids. Between the trimmed V and J ends, which lost 0 bases and 6 bases, there was a span of 15 bases. Per germline, CDR1 SGHTA and CDR2 FQGTGA.

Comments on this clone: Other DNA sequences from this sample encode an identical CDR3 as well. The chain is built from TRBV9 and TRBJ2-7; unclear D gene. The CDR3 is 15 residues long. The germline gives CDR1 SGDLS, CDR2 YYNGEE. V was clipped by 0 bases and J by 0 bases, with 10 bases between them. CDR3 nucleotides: TGTGCCAGCAGCGTAGGAACGGCCAGCTCCTACGAGCAGTACTTC. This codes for CASSVGTASSYEQYF.

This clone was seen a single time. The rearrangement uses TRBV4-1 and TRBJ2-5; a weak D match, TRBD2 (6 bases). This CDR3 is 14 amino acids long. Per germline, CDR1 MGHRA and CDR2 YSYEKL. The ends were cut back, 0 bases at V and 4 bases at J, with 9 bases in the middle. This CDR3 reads CASSQDPSAETQYF. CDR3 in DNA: TGCGCCAGCAGCCAAGATCCTAGCGCAGAGACCCAGTACTTC.

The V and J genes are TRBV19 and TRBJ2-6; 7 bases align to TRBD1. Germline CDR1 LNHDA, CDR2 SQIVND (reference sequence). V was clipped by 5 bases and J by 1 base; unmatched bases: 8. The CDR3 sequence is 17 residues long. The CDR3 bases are TGTGCCAGTAGTGAAACAGGGGAAACGTCTGGGGCCAACGTCCTGACTTTC. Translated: CASSETGETSGANVLTF.

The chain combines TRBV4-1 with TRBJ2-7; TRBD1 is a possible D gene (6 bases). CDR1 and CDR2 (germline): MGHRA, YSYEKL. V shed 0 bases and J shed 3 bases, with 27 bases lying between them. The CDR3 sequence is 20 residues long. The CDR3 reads CASSQEPPGTSPRGFYEQYF. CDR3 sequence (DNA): TGCGCCAGCAGCCAAGAACCCCCCGGGACATCCCCCCGGGGATTCTACGAGCAGTACTTC.

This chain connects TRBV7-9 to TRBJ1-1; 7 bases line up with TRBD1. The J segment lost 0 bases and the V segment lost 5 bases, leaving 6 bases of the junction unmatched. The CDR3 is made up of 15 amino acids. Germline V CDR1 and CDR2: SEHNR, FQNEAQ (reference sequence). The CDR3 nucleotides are TGTGCCAGCAGCCCGACAGGGACTATGAACACTGAAGCTTTCTTT. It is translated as CASSPTGTMNTEAFF.

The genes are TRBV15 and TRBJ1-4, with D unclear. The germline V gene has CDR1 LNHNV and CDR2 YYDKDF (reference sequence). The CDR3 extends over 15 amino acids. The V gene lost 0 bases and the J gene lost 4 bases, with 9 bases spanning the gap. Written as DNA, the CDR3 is TGTGCCACCAGCAGAGAAACGGGCAGTAATGAAAAACTGTTTTTT. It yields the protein CATSRETGSNEKLFF.

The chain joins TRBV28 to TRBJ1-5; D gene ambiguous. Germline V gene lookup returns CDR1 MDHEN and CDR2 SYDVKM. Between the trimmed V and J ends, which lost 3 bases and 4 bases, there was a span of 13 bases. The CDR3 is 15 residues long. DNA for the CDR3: TGTGCCAGCAGTTTGGGATTACGAAGGAATCAGCCCCAGCATTTT. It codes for CASSLGLRRNQPQHF.

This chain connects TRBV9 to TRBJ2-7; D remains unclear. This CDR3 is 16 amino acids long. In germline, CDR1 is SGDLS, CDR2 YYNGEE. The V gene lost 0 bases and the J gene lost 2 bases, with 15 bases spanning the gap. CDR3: CASSVDGSTKTYEQYF. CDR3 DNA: TGTGCCAGCAGCGTAGACGGCTCAACGAAGACCTACGAGCAGTACTTC.

DNA for the CDR3: TGTGCCAGCAGCTATCAACCTGGACTAGCGGGAGGGCCCGACAATGAGCAGTTCTTC. This gives the protein CASSYQPGLAGGPDNEQFF. The rearrangement uses TRBV7-3 and TRBJ2-1, with 15 bases aligning to TRBD2. V lost 4 bases and J lost 5; bases outside the gene matches: 12. Germline-derived CDR1 and CDR2 are SGHTA and FQGTGA. The CDR3 contains 19 residues.

This CDR3 reads CASSLGTLQLYEQFF. The DNA of the CDR3 is TGTGCCAGCAGTTTGGGGACTCTTCAACTTTATGAGCAGTTCTTC. This sequence joins TRBV27 and TRBJ2-1; tentative D call: TRBD2 (6 bases). The CDR3 length is 15 residues. Trimming took off 3 bases at V and 8 bases at J, with 17 bases between the two ends. Germline V lookup: CDR1 MNHEY, CDR2 SMNVEV (reference sequence).

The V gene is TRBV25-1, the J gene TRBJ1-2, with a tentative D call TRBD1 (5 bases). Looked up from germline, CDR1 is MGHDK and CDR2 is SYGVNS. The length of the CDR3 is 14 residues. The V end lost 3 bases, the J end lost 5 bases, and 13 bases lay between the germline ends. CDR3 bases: TGTGCCAGCAGTGACCACCTGACAGCTTATGGCTACACCTTC. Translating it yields CASSDHLTAYGYTF.

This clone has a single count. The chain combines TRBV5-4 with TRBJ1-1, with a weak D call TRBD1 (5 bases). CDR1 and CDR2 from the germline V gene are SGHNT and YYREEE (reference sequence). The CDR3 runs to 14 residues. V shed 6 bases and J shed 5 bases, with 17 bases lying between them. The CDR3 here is CASKFTGAGTEAFF. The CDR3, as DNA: TGTGCCAGCAAATTTACAGGTGCCGGGACTGAAGCTTTCTTT.

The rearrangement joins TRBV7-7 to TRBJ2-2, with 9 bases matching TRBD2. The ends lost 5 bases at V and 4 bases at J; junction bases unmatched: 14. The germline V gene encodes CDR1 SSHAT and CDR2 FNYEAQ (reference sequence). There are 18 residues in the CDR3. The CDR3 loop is CASSPALGREGVTGELFF. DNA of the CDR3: TGTGCCAGCAGCCCCGCGCTTGGGCGGGAGGGAGTCACCGGGGAGCTGTTTTTT. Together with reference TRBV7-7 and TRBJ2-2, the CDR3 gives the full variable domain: GAGVSQSPRYKVTKRGQDVTLRCDPISSHATLYWYQQALGQGPEFLTYFNYEAQPDKSGLPSDRFSAERPEGSISTLTIQRTEQRDSAMYRCASSPALGREGVTGELFFGEGSRLTVL.

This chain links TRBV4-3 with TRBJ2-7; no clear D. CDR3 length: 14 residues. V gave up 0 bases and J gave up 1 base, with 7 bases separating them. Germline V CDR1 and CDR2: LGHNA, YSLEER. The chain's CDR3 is CASSQEGQSYEQYF. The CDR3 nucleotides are TGCGCCAGCAGCCAAGAAGGCCAATCCTACGAGCAGTACTTC.